This TCR beta chain was identified in a study of cytomegalovirus exposure and HLA in healthy donors. PCR employed 60 Vbeta and 13 Jbeta primers. The method was immunoSEQ multiplex PCR; TCRdb's version includes in-frame clones alone and lacks a portion of them. The sample contains about 130,000 clones, roughly 78% of which appear only once. The CDR3 loop spans 13 amino acids. Looked up from germline, CDR1 is GTSNPN and CDR2 is SVGIG (reference sequence). The junction had 6 bases not matched to a gene; V was cut back by 7 bases and J by 1 base. V usage is TRBV30 and J usage is TRBJ2-5; 7 bases are a match to TRBD2. The sequence derives from a man aged 25-45 years in good health and CMV-seropositive. Sequencing was done on a sample of PBMCs. For the CDR3, the DNA is TGTGCCTCAGCAAGCGGGATCCAAGAGACCCAGTACTTC. This translates into CASASGIQETQYF.